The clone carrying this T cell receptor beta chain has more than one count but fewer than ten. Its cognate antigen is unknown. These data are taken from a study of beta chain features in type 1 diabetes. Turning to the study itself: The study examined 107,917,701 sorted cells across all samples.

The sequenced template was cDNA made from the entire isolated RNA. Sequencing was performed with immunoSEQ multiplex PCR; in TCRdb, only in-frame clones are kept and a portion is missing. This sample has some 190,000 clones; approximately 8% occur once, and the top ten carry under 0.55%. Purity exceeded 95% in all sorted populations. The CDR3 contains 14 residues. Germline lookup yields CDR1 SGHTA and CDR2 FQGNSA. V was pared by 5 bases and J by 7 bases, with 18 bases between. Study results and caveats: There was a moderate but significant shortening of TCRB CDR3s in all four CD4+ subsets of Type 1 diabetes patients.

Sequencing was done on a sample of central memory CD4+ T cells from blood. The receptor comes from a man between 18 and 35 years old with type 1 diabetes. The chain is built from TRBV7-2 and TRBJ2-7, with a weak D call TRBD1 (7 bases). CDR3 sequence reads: CASSHRQGGEEQYF. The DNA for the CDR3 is TGTGCCAGCAGCCACAGACAGGGCGGGGAAGAGCAGTACTTC. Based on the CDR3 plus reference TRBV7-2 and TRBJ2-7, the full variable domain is GAGVSQSPSNKVTEKGKDVELRCDPISGHTALYWYRQSLGQGLEFLIYFQGNSAPDKSGLPSDRFSAERTGGSVSTLTIQRTQQEDSAVYLCASSHRQGGEEQYFGPGTRLTVT.